This T cell receptor beta chain was sequenced during a study of blood T cells in healthy people across ages. General study results and limits: It was not possible, with unsorted PBMCs, to conclusively compare naive and antigen-experienced cells. Older age went with lower TCR beta diversity per million T cells, in a roughly linear way.

Through a sample-barcoded 5' primer and a J-beta primer mix, a second PCR was run for 7 to 11 cycles. In TCRdb, the 5' RACE reads were re-called with MiXCR into one record per CDR3 protein. Found here are 750,000 to 950,000 distinct CDR3 sequences, roughly 24% of them singletons; the top ten hold around 3%. Details on this clonotype: Its antigen is not identified.

Trimming stripped 3 bases from V and 1 base from J, with 10 bases between. Germline V CDR1 and CDR2: SGHRS, YFSETQ. The CDR3 is 14 residues long. These data also formed part of another study, on T cells of mothers and their children. This second study says: Donation came from three healthy Caucasian mothers together with their six children. It was related mother-child pairs that showed slightly higher overlap than unrelated pairs, without reaching significance.

The sequence came from a boy aged 5-17 years in good health. V and J are TRBV5-1 and TRBJ1-1; no definite D call. Sequencing was performed on blood. CDR3 in DNA: TGCGCCAGCAGCTCTACGACGGGGAACACTGAAGCTTTCTTT. Translated: CASSSTTGNTEAFF.